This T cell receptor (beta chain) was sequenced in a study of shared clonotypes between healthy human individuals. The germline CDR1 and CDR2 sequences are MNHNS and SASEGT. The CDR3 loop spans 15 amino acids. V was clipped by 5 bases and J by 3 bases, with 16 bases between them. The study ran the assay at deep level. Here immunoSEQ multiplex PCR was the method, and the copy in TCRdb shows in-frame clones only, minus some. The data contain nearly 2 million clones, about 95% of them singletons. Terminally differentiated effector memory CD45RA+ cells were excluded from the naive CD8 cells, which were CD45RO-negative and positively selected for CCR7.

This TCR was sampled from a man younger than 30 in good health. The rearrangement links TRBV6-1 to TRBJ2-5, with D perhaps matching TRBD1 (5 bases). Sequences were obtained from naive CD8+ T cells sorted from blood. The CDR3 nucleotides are TGTGCCAGCAGTCTGATCTTTAGGGGAAAAGAGACCCAGTACTTC. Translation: CASSLIFRGKETQYF.